This TCR beta chain was recorded in a study of siplizumab effects on memory and regulatory T cells. Notes on the study in general: The study did not confirm that proliferating Tregs from siplizumab cultures were suppressive. Among mappable alloreactive CD4+ clones, the Treg-derived fraction averaged approximately 70% with siplizumab versus 25% to 30% in controls.

V lost 6 bases and J 6 bases, leaving 12 bases between the germline ends. CDR3 length: 12 amino acids. Germline CDR1 reads SEHNR; CDR2 reads FQNEAQ (reference sequence). This clone appeared a single time. Its cognate antigen is unknown. Assaying covered 100,000 or so TCR templates per sample. This table comes from immunoSEQ multiplex PCR, and its TCRdb copy is limited to in-frame clones, with some not included. Among 90,000 to 120,000 clones listed, about 93% were seen once. Sequenced input: Tregs sorted from blood. The V gene is TRBV7-9, the J gene TRBJ2-7; D remains unclear. This receptor was identified in a human donor in good health. CDR3 in DNA: TGTGCCAGCAGTCTTTCTGGGATCGAGCAGTACTTC. It codes for CASSLSGIEQYF.